This TCR beta chain stems from a study of cytomegalovirus exposure and HLA in healthy donors. Primers for the PCR totalled 60 Vbeta and 13 Jbeta. Clones were sequenced by immunoSEQ multiplex PCR, and TCRdb holds only the in-frame ones, with some missing. In the table there are 160,000 or so clones, 87% of which are singletons. The CDR3 totals 11 residues. Per germline, CDR1 SQVTM and CDR2 ANQGSEA. J is TRBJ1-1 and V is TRBV29-1, with D perhaps TRBD1 (6 bases). This clonotype was obtained from a woman younger than 45 in good health and CMV-seronegative. The sample comprised PBMCs. This CDR3 reads CKGGMNTEAFF. CDR3 DNA sequence: TGCAAAGGGGGAATGAACACTGAAGCTTTCTTT.